The entry that follows covers one T cell receptor beta chain sequence. TCRB transcripts that were expressed got sequenced, as all of the isolated RNA had been reverse transcribed. TCRdb's copy holds only in-frame clones and misses some; the assay was immunoSEQ multiplex PCR. Here the sample spans around 430,000 clones, approximately 28% being singletons. Germline values: CDR1 GTSNPN, CDR2 SVGIG (reference sequence). There are 11 residues in the CDR3. The V gene lost 0 bases and the J gene lost 6 bases, with 6 bases spanning the gap. The source of the sample is a study of beta chain features in type 1 diabetes.

The TCR comes from a man in his late teens or twenties in good health. The chain combines TRBV30 with TRBJ2-7; D is unclear. The sample taken for sequencing was naive CD4+ T cells from blood. CDR3 bases: TGTGCCTGGAGTGTAGGGTTCGAGCAGTACTTC. Protein product: CAWSVGFEQYF.